The present entry profiles one TCR beta chain with its context. Its specificity is not known. The data derive from a study of cytotoxic CD8 clonotypes in ibrutinib-treated CLL. Study at large: Investigators collected response samples after a median around twelve months of treatment, range 6 to 36.

Profiling relied on immunoSEQ multiplex PCR, and the TCRdb table lists in-frame clones only, not all of them. The sample has 50,000 to 65,000 clones, 57% seen once. Broader study findings: At baseline, clonality was higher than in age-matched healthy donors and correlated with CD8+ counts. Treatment left the uncommon public clonotypes either contracted or stable in frequency.

Trimming shortened V by 5 bases and J by 6 bases, and 19 bases separated the two germline ends. The germline V gene encodes CDR1 SGHAT and CDR2 FQNNGV. The CDR3 is 16 residues long. This sequence was found in a human donor with chronic lymphocytic leukemia. The sample consisted of PBMCs, taken after 12 months of ibrutinib treatment. The chain combines TRBV11-2 with TRBJ2-2, with D tentatively TRBD2 (5 bases). The DNA of the CDR3 is TGTGCCAGCAGCCTCAAGGACCCTCGAGGGTCCGGGGAGCTGTTTTTT. Amino acid sequence: CASSLKDPRGSGELFF.